This TCR beta chain was captured by sequencing in a study of T-cell reconstitution after alpha-beta-depleted transplantation in children (dated by TCRdb to between 2015 and 2016). Broadly, across the study: T-cell immune reconstitution after TCRalphabeta/CD19-depleted allogeneic hematopoietic cell transplantation in children was quantitatively tracked in the study by means of TCR repertoire profiling.

Spanning cysteine to phenylalanine, the CDR3 consists of 15 amino acids. The sequence is cut down to CDR3 DNA, 45 bases in frame from base 1. V is pared back by 2 bases and J by 5 bases, with 13 bases lying between the germline termini. Libraries were made using PCR. Sequencing was performed on an Illumina HiSeq 2500. To normalize quantification of the TCRbeta repertoire, the TCR libraries were built with molecular barcoding that relied on unique molecular identifiers. TCRdb redid the processing of the public reads, applying fastp at Q25 and MiXCR, and retained in-frame beta chains. Entries are consolidated by CDR3 protein sequence, retaining the most common genes and DNA. In this sample the table shows approximately 400,000 distinct CDR3 sequences, about 11% of which occur a single time. The top ten clones comprise roughly 6% of the sample. This clonotype was recorded a few times. Its binding antigen is unknown. Base qualities are missing; no much larger clone stands one base away.

The V and J genes are TRBV12-3 or TRBV12-4 and TRBJ1-5; a tentative D call is TRBD1 (6 bases match). This receptor was taken from a human donor who donated a stem cell graft to a child with acute myeloid leukemia. The sequences come from PBMCs from the stem cell graft donor, collected from the stem cell graft. The CDR3 region has the sequence CASSLNGRTDQPQHF. The nucleotide sequence reads as follows: TGTGCCAGCAGTTTAAACGGACGGACAGATCAGCCCCAGCATTTT.